Following are 18 T cell receptor beta chains from one sample sequenced in a study of early T cells in non-severe SARS-CoV-2 infection. Each CDR3 protein gets one entry after TCRdb re-called the 5' RACE reads with MiXCR. The profile shows 55,000 to 80,000 distinct CDR3 sequences, 12% of them singletons. Sequences were obtained from whole blood. The receptor set was obtained from an adult who was a healthcare worker with PCR-confirmed SARS-CoV-2 infection or an uninfected control (not recorded which).

This clonotype was picked up many times. V gene TRBV12-3 or TRBV12-4 combines with J gene TRBJ2-1, with 10 bases that match TRBD1. This CDR3 comprises 13 residues. V shed 7 bases and J 6 bases; nucleotides not matched to a gene: 3. The CDR3 region is CASKRDRGNEQFF. In DNA, the CDR3 is TGTGCCAGCAAAAGGGACAGGGGCAATGAGCAGTTCTTC.

There are many counts of this clonotype. This chain links TRBV7-2 with TRBJ2-7; D is undetermined. The germline V gene encodes CDR1 SGHTA and CDR2 FQGNSA. The CDR3 runs to 13 residues. The V and J ends lost 1 base and 0 bases respectively, with 4 bases between them. The CDR3 loop reads CASSLESSYEQYF. CDR3 coding DNA: TGTGCCAGCAGCTTAGAGAGCTCCTACGAGCAGTACTTC.

This clonotype has at least ten counts. The rearrangement links TRBV9 to TRBJ2-2; TRBD1 agrees at 7 bases. This CDR3 spans 14 amino acids. Trimming cost V 2 bases and J 4 bases; bases outside gene matches: 2. In germline, CDR1 is SGDLS, CDR2 YYNGEE. CDR3 residues: CASSVTGSTGELFF. In DNA form, the CDR3 reads TGTGCCAGCAGCGTGACAGGGAGCACCGGGGAGCTGTTTTTT.

Remarks on this clonotype: A read error may explain this, as a much larger clone is one base away. This CDR3 is missing its conserved last phenylalanine or tryptophan, likely due to a read error. The chain combines TRBV7-2 with TRBJ2-7, with D tentatively TRBD1 or TRBD2 (5 bases each). V was cut by 4 bases and J by 3 bases, with 16 bases left in between. The CDR3 sequence is 15 residues long. The V gene's germline CDR1 is SGHTA and CDR2 FQGNSA. Here the CDR3 reads CASSSLPGPYYEQYL. CDR3 sequence (DNA): TGTGCCAGCAGCTCCCTGCCGGGACCCTACTACGAGCAGTACCTC.

This clonotype was recorded a few times. The rearrangement links TRBV19 to TRBJ2-3; 7 bases are shared with TRBD1. The germline gives CDR1 LNHDA, CDR2 SQIVND (reference sequence). The CDR3 spans 14 residues. The junction had 6 bases not matched to a gene; V was cut back by 5 bases and J by 4 bases. CDR3 DNA: TGTGCCAGTAGTGGAGACAGGGATGCAGATACGCAGTATTTT. Translating gives CASSGDRDADTQYF.

This clonotype was seen more than once but under ten times. This rearrangement joins TRBV10-3 to TRBJ2-2; 10 bases are a match to TRBD2. Looked up from germline, CDR1 is ENHRY and CDR2 is SYGVKD. Losses at the gene ends were 3 bases for V and 0 bases for J; bases not matched to a gene: 1. The CDR3 consists of 16 residues. CDR3 sequence (DNA): TGTGCCATCAGTGATGGACTAGCGGCGAACACCGGGGAGCTGTTTTTT. This gives the protein CAISDGLAANTGELFF.

This clonotype was detected only a few times. The chain carries TRBV7-3 and TRBJ2-3, with 9 bases aligning to TRBD2. The trim removed 3 bases at V and 4 bases at J, leaving 5 bases unmatched. Germline lookup yields CDR1 SGHTA and CDR2 FQGTGA. The CDR3 contains 15 residues. The CDR3 loop is CASSLGLAGPDTQYF. CDR3 bases: TGTGCCAGCAGCTTGGGGCTAGCGGGACCAGATACGCAGTATTTT. Full variable domain (outside the CDR3, taken from reference TRBV7-3 and TRBJ2-3): GAGVSQTPSNKVTEKGKYVELRCDPISGHTALYWYRQSLGQGPEFLIYFQGTGAADDSGLPNDRFFAVRPEGSVSTLKIQRTERGDSAVYLCASSLGLAGPDTQYFGPGTRLTVL.

Ten or more counts support this clonotype. V is TRBV29-1 and J is TRBJ2-5; TRBD1 matches 7 bases. J was trimmed by 7 bases and V by 6 bases; bases with no gene match: 5. Germline CDR1 is SQVTM and CDR2 is ANQGSEA. This CDR3 has 11 amino acids. This CDR3 reads CSVYRTGTQYF. CDR3 nucleotide sequence: TGCAGCGTATACAGGACAGGGACCCAGTACTTC.

A single count supports this clonotype. The chain joins TRBV9 to TRBJ2-2; 8 bases line up with TRBD1. This CDR3 has 15 residues. V dropped 4 bases and J dropped 4; count of bases not matched to a gene: 6. From germline, CDR1 is SGDLS and CDR2 YYNGEE. The CDR3 reads CASSTGQGFTGELFF. The CDR3 bases are TGTGCCAGCAGCACCGGACAGGGATTCACCGGGGAGCTGTTTTTT.

This clonotype occurred a few times. This chain links TRBV7-2 with TRBJ2-7, with TRBD2 identical over 8 bases. The V and J ends lost 7 bases and 6 bases, in that order; junction bases with no gene match: 20. The germline V gene has CDR1 SGHTA and CDR2 FQGNSA. The CDR3 has 17 residues. CDR3 sequence: CASIKSLVPGTRSEQYF. In DNA, the CDR3 is TGTGCCAGCATCAAAAGCTTAGTTCCCGGGACTAGATCCGAGCAGTACTTC.

This clonotype was observed at least ten times. The rearrangement joins TRBV29-1 to TRBJ2-2; 10 nucleotides line up with TRBD2. Germline CDR1 reads SQVTM; CDR2 reads ANQGSEA. The CDR3 consists of 23 residues. With 7 bases clipped from V and 1 base from J, the junction kept 30 bases outside the gene matches. DNA for the CDR3: TGCAGCGCCCGAGTTGGGCTAGCGGGAGTATTTGTGGGTCGAATTGGGAACACCGGGGAGCTGTTTTTT. Protein sequence: CSARVGLAGVFVGRIGNTGELFF.

The chain links TRBV5-1 to TRBJ1-1; D possibly corresponds to TRBD1 (5 bases). The germline V and J ends were trimmed by 0 bases and 7 bases, with 13 bases remaining between them. Germline V CDR1 and CDR2: SGHRS, YFSETQ. CDR3 length equals 14 residues. This CDR3 is CASSLASGQDEAFF. CDR3 nucleotide sequence: TGCGCCAGCAGCTTGGCTTCTGGACAAGATGAAGCTTTCTTT.

The J gene is TRBJ2-1, the V gene TRBV7-9; 9 bases are shared with TRBD2. The CDR3 is 14 amino acids. CDR1 and CDR2 from the germline V gene are SEHNR and FQNEAQ (reference sequence). V was clipped by 0 bases and J by 8 bases; unmatched bases: 2. DNA of the CDR3: TGTGCCAGCAGCTTAGCAGTAGCGGGAGATGAGCAGTTCTTC. Translating gives CASSLAVAGDEQFF. The variable domain in full, with the rest retrieved from reference TRBV7-9 and TRBJ2-1, is DTGVSQNPRHKITKRGQNVTFRCDPISEHNRLYWYRQTLGQGPEFLTYFQNEAQLEKSRLLSDRFSAERPKGSFSTLEIQRTEQGDSAMYLCASSLAVAGDEQFFGPGTRLTVL.

The V and J genes are TRBV6-5 and TRBJ2-2; no clear D gene. The V gene's germline CDR1 is MNHEY and CDR2 SVGAGI. V was clipped by 2 bases and J by 4 bases, with 8 bases between them. The CDR3 is made up of 14 amino acids. The CDR3 loop reads CASSYPDITGELFF. Here the CDR3 DNA reads TGTGCCAGCAGTTACCCCGACATCACCGGGGAGCTGTTTTTT.

The rearrangement links TRBV6-2 or TRBV6-3 to TRBJ2-3; 9 nucleotides agree with TRBD2. Germline V gene lookup returns CDR1 MNHEY and CDR2 SVGEGT. CDR3 size: 16 residues. The trim removed 2 bases at V and 0 bases at J, leaving 3 bases unmatched. In nucleotides, the CDR3 is TGTGCCAGCAGTTACGGTACTAGCGGGAGCACAGATACGCAGTATTTT. It yields the protein CASSYGTSGSTDTQYF.

This clonotype showed up just a few times. The gene calls are TRBV9 and TRBJ2-5; TRBD2 might be the D (5 bases). Germline V gene sequence: CDR1 SGDLS, CDR2 YYNGEE. The CDR3 sequence is 14 residues long. V lost 0 bases, J lost 4 bases, and 10 bases lay in between. As DNA, the CDR3 is TGTGCCAGCAGCGTAGGGGCTAGCTTAGAGACCCAGTACTTC. This encodes CASSVGASLETQYF.

This clonotype has only a few counts. CDR3 protein: CASSGTKNEQFF. CDR3 DNA: TGTGCCAGCTCCGGGACTAAGAATGAGCAGTTCTTC. The V and J genes are TRBV10-3 and TRBJ2-1, with 7 bases matching TRBD2. CDR1 is ENHRY, CDR2 SYGVKD, per germline. CDR3 length equals 12 residues. V was clipped by 10 bases and J by 7 bases; unmatched bases: 7.

This chain uses TRBV6-1 with TRBJ2-5; tentative D call: TRBD1 (5 bases). CDR3 length: 12 amino acids. Germline V gives CDR1 MNHNS, CDR2 SASEGT. V lost 8 bases to trimming and J lost 4 bases, with 11 bases between them. CDR3 loop: CASRKGRETQYF. The CDR3 DNA follows: TGTGCCAGCCGGAAGGGGCGAGAGACCCAGTACTTC.